The 7 T cell receptor beta chains listed next were all sequenced from one sample in a study of cytomegalovirus exposure and HLA in healthy donors. The table came from immunoSEQ multiplex PCR; TCRdb's copy has only in-frame clones and leaves some out. Among under 200,000 clones, less than 95% were seen once, and the ten largest hold roughly 3%. The sequenced sample was PBMCs. These receptors were obtained from a young woman in good health and CMV-seropositive.

This sequence joins TRBV30 and TRBJ1-3, with D unresolved. This CDR3 has 15 amino acids. V lost 1 base and J lost 2, with 12 bases in between. Germline V gene lookup returns CDR1 GTSNPN and CDR2 SVGIG (reference sequence). The DNA for the CDR3 is TGTGCCTGGAGTGCTCAGGTTATCCCTGGAAACACCATATATTTT. This gives the protein CAWSAQVIPGNTIYF.

CDR3 in amino acids: CASGSLRGHYEQYF. CDR3 sequence (DNA): TGTGCCAGCGGTAGTTTGAGGGGGCACTACGAGCAGTACTTC. This rearrangement joins TRBV28 to TRBJ2-7; 7 bases match TRBD1. Per the germline V gene, CDR1 is MDHEN and CDR2 is SYDVKM. The CDR3 consists of 14 residues. V trimming: 8 bases; J trimming: 3 bases; junction bases outside the gene matches: 10.

The V and J genes are TRBV15 and TRBJ1-4; 7 bases map to TRBD1. V lost 3 bases to trimming and J lost 6 bases; unmatched junction nucleotides: 10. This CDR3 spans 16 amino acids. Per germline, CDR1 LNHNV and CDR2 YYDKDF (reference sequence). CDR3 bases: TGTGCCACCAGCAGGGCAAGAGGGGGCGGGGATGAAAAACTGTTTTTT. This codes for CATSRARGGGDEKLFF.

A single count supports this clone. The chain links TRBV6-5 to TRBJ1-1; 7 positions match TRBD1. The CDR3 consists of 15 residues. Germline trimming cut 2 bases from V and 1 base from J; bases unmatched to any gene: 4. In germline, CDR1 is MNHEY, CDR2 SVGAGI. CDR3 amino acids: CASSYRGPGNTEAFF. CDR3 in DNA: TGTGCCAGCAGTTACAGGGGGCCGGGGAACACTGAAGCTTTCTTT.

The rearrangement links TRBV19 to TRBJ1-1; D is possibly TRBD1 (6 bases). CDR1 and CDR2 from the germline V gene are LNHDA and SQIVND (reference sequence). Trimming cost V 2 bases and J 1 base, with 17 bases left between them. The CDR3 runs to 17 residues. This chain's CDR3 is CASSITTTTGTNTEAFF. DNA for the CDR3: TGTGCCAGTAGTATAACTACTACTACAGGGACGAACACTGAAGCTTTCTTT.

The CDR3: CASSSRTGGTGELFF. The CDR3 DNA sequence: TGTGCCAGCAGCTCAAGGACAGGGGGGACCGGGGAGCTGTTTTTT. J is TRBJ2-2 and V is TRBV9, with 10 nucleotides matching TRBD1. After removal of 4 bases from V and 5 bases from J, the junction contained 5 bases not matched to a gene. The CDR3 has 15 amino acids. CDR1 and CDR2 (germline): SGDLS, YYNGEE.

The V call is TRBV5-6, the J call TRBJ2-7, with TRBD1 identical over 11 bases. In germline, CDR1 is SGHDT, CDR2 YYEEEE. This CDR3 has 15 amino acids. J lost 3 bases, V lost 2 bases, and 4 bases had no gene match. CDR3 sequence: CASSLGQGAYYEQYF. CDR3 nucleotides: TGTGCCAGCAGCTTAGGACAGGGGGCGTACTACGAGCAGTACTTC.